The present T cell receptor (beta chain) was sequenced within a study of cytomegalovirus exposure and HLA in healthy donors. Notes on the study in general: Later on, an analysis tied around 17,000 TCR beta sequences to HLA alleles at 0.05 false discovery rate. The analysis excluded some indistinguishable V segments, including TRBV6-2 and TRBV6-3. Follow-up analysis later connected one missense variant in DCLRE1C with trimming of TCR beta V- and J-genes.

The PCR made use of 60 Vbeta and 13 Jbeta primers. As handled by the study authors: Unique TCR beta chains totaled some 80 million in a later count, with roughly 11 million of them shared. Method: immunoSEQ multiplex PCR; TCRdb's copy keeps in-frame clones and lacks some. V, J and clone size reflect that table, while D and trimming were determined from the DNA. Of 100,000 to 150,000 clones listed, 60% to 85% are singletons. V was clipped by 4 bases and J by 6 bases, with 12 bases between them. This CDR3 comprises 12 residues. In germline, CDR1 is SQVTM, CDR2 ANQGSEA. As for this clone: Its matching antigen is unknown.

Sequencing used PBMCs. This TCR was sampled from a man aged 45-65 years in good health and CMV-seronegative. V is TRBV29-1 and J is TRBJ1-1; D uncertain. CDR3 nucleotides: TGCAGCGTTGGTGACCCGGGAGCTGAAGCTTTCTTT. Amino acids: CSVGDPGAEAFF.